The 32 T cell receptor beta chains reported below all come from one sample, sequenced in a study of cytomegalovirus exposure and HLA in healthy donors. The study ran its PCR with 60 Vbeta and 13 Jbeta primers. Sequencing used immunoSEQ multiplex PCR; TCRdb keeps in-frame clones, though not all of them. The sample has about 150,000 clones; approximately 80% are singletons. Sequences were obtained from PBMCs. Receptors originate from a young man in good health and CMV-seropositive.

CDR3 DNA: TGTGCCAGCAGTGAATTAGGGAGGTCTGGAAACACCATATATTTT. Translating it yields CASSELGRSGNTIYF. The V call is TRBV2, the J call TRBJ1-3; D unclear. The CDR3 consists of 15 residues. The ends were cut back, 2 bases at V and 1 base at J, with 9 bases in the middle. In germline, CDR1 is SNHLY, CDR2 FYNNEI.

The chain couples TRBV2 to TRBJ2-6; D is unresolved. Trimming cost V 7 bases and J 2 bases, with 6 bases left between them. The CDR3 loop spans 13 amino acids. Germline V gives CDR1 SNHLY, CDR2 FYNNEI. CDR3 protein: CASMGPGANVLTF. The CDR3 DNA is TGTGCCAGCATGGGCCCTGGGGCCAACGTCCTGACTTTC.

CDR3 nucleotide sequence: TGTGCCAGCAGCCAAGGACTAGCGGGAAACACCGGGGAGCTGTTTTTT. This codes for CASSQGLAGNTGELFF. The chain has TRBV5-4 and TRBJ2-2, with TRBD2 identical over 12 bases. V shed 4 bases and J 2 bases; nucleotides not matched to a gene: 3. The CDR3 spans 16 residues. Looked up from germline, CDR1 is SGHNT and CDR2 is YYREEE (reference sequence).

V is TRBV7-8 and J is TRBJ2-3; unclear D gene. The CDR3 covers 15 residues. Germline V lookup: CDR1 SGHVS, CDR2 FQNEAQ. V was trimmed by 1 base and J by 2 bases, leaving 10 bases between them. In DNA, the CDR3 is TGTGCCAGCAGCTTAGTTGCCAGGAACACAGATACGCAGTATTTT. This encodes CASSLVARNTDTQYF.

V usage is TRBV29-1 and J usage is TRBJ2-3, with D perhaps TRBD2 (6 bases). This CDR3 has 11 residues. The germline V gene encodes CDR1 SQVTM and CDR2 ANQGSEA. Trimming removed 5 bases at V and 11 bases at J, with 14 bases between. As DNA, the CDR3 is TGCAGCGTTAGGGCGGGGATTAGGCAGTATTTT. This encodes CSVRAGIRQYF.

In the case of this clone: The identical CDR3 is also encoded by other nucleotide sequences in the sample. The chain uses TRBV5-6 and TRBJ1-1, with TRBD1 matching over 7 bases. Germline values: CDR1 SGHDT, CDR2 YYEEEE. V lost 0 bases to trimming and J lost 5 bases; unmatched junction nucleotides: 1. The length of the CDR3 is 13 residues. The CDR3 here is CASSLDRGTEAFF. The CDR3 DNA follows: TGTGCCAGCAGCTTGGACAGGGGAACTGAAGCTTTCTTT.

This clone was seen a few times. Different DNA sequences within this sample yield the same CDR3. The chain employs TRBV7-9 and TRBJ2-7; 8 nucleotides match TRBD2. This CDR3 comprises 14 residues. V lost 7 bases and J lost 0; bases outside the gene matches: 5. The V gene's germline CDR1 is SEHNR and CDR2 FQNEAQ (reference sequence). The DNA for the CDR3 is TGTGCCAGCACCCCACTAGCGGACTCCTACGAGCAGTACTTC. Translation gives CASTPLADSYEQYF.

The V call is TRBV7-6, the J call TRBJ2-7, with 7 bases aligning to TRBD1. Germline V CDR1 and CDR2: SGHVS, FNYEAQ. Germline trimming cut 5 bases from V and 4 bases from J; bases unmatched to any gene: 5. The CDR3 is made up of 13 amino acids. CDR3 loop: CASSPDRPYEQYF. CDR3 sequence (DNA): TGTGCCAGCAGCCCGGACAGGCCTTACGAGCAGTACTTC.

V is TRBV7-6 and J is TRBJ2-7; TRBD1 matches at 10 bases. The CDR3 spans 15 residues. V lost 4 bases to trimming and J lost 5 bases; unmatched junction nucleotides: 8. Looked up from germline, CDR1 is SGHVS and CDR2 is FNYEAQ. CDR3 DNA: TGTGCCAGCAGCTACCGGGACAGGGGTCCCCACGAGCAGTACTTC. It specifies CASSYRDRGPHEQYF.

V is TRBV7-9 and J is TRBJ1-5; D is ambiguous. The CDR3 covers 16 residues. The germline V and J ends were trimmed by 4 bases and 0 bases, with 13 bases remaining between them. Germline loops: CDR1 SEHNR, CDR2 FQNEAQ (reference sequence). CDR3 in amino acids: CASSSSGWASNQPQHF. In DNA form, the CDR3 reads TGTGCCAGCAGCTCGAGCGGGTGGGCTAGCAATCAGCCCCAGCATTTT.

This rearrangement joins TRBV4-1 to TRBJ2-4; 9 bases line up with TRBD1. CDR3 length: 15 residues. The germline gives CDR1 MGHRA, CDR2 YSYEKL. Trimming at V came to 0 bases and at J to 8 bases, leaving 5 bases not matched to a gene. Written as DNA, the CDR3 is TGCGCCAGCAGCCAAGATCTGACAGGGGGTTACATTCAGTACTTC. Amino acids: CASSQDLTGGYIQYF.

V and J are TRBV7-3 and TRBJ2-1; D is unresolved. Between the trimmed V and J ends, which lost 1 base and 6 bases, there was a span of 7 bases. This CDR3 has 13 residues. Germline-derived CDR1 and CDR2 are SGHTA and FQGTGA. CDR3 sequence reads: CASSLNYGNEQFF. DNA for the CDR3: TGTGCCAGCAGCTTAAACTACGGCAATGAGCAGTTCTTC.

V is TRBV4-2 and J is TRBJ1-1; D unclear. Trimming left V 3 bases short and J 0 bases short, with 5 bases between. The CDR3 sequence is 13 residues long. The germline gives CDR1 LGHNA, CDR2 YNFKEQ. CDR3 loop: CASSQRVNTEAFF. CDR3 nucleotide sequence: TGTGCCAGCAGCCAGCGGGTGAACACTGAAGCTTTCTTT.

This clone was seen once. The chain carries TRBV10-3 and TRBJ1-5; 8 bases are shared with TRBD1. CDR1 is ENHRY, CDR2 SYGVKD, per germline. V lost 2 bases and J lost 7; bases outside the gene matches: 13. This CDR3 comprises 17 residues. The CDR3 nucleotides are TGTGCCATCAGTGAGGCCGACCTAGGACAGGGCGGACAGCCCCAGCATTTT. It encodes CAISEADLGQGGQPQHF.

The genes are TRBV7-2 and TRBJ2-7; D possibly corresponds to TRBD1 (7 bases). The CDR3 consists of 16 residues. CDR1 is SGHTA, CDR2 FQGNSA, per germline. V was shortened by 1 base and J by 2 bases, with 15 bases between the two germline ends. Written as DNA, the CDR3 is TGTGCCAGCAGCTTAGGGCGGGACAGTGGGACCTACGAGCAGTACTTC. It specifies CASSLGRDSGTYEQYF.

This chain links TRBV27 with TRBJ1-5; 9 bases fit TRBD1. This CDR3 has 15 residues. V dropped 4 bases and J dropped 2; count of bases not matched to a gene: 3. Per the germline V gene, CDR1 is MNHEY and CDR2 is SMNVEV (reference sequence). The CDR3 DNA reads as TGTGCCAGCAGTTCACGGACAGGGGGCAATCAGCCCCAGCATTTT. Protein sequence: CASSSRTGGNQPQHF.

The rearrangement uses TRBV20-1 and TRBJ1-2; no firm D call. CDR1 is DFQATT and CDR2 is SNEGSKA in the germline V gene (reference sequence). V lost 6 bases and J lost 5, with 10 bases in between. CDR3 length: 11 amino acids. The DNA of the CDR3 is TGCAGTGCCAGGAAAGGTTATGGCTACACCTTC. Translated, it gives CSARKGYGYTF.

This clone has more than one count but fewer than ten. The chain uses TRBV6-1 and TRBJ1-5, with D possibly being TRBD1 (5 bases). Germline V gene data show CDR1 as MNHNS and CDR2 as SASEGT. The CDR3 is 15 residues long. V was clipped by 2 bases and J by 3 bases, with 11 bases between them. The CDR3 DNA is TGTGCCAGCAGTGAATCGGGGGGTTACAATCAGCCCCAGCATTTT. Translation: CASSESGGYNQPQHF.

The chain uses TRBV7-9 and TRBJ2-7; 7 nucleotides align to TRBD2. Germline loops: CDR1 SEHNR, CDR2 FQNEAQ (reference sequence). There are 13 residues in the CDR3. J lost 5 bases, V lost 5 bases, and 6 bases had no gene match. CDR3 DNA: TGTGCCAGCAGCGAAAGCGGGATCCACGAGCAGTACTTC. Translating gives CASSESGIHEQYF.

CDR3 amino acids: CASSPLAGAYNEQFF. Here the CDR3 DNA reads TGTGCCAGTAGTCCTTTAGCGGGCGCCTACAATGAGCAGTTCTTC. V gene TRBV19 combines with J gene TRBJ2-1; 7 bases map to TRBD2. Germline V gives CDR1 LNHDA, CDR2 SQIVND (reference sequence). The CDR3 totals 15 residues. V was pared by 5 bases and J by 2 bases, with 6 bases of the junction left unmatched. Drawing the rest from reference TRBV19 and TRBJ2-1, the complete variable domain is DGGITQSPKYLFRKEGQNVTLSCEQNLNHDAMYWYRQDPGQGLRLIYYSQIVNDFQKGDIAEGYSVSREKKESFPLTVTSAQKNPTAFYLCASSPLAGAYNEQFFGPGTRLTVL.

The chain recombines TRBV29-1 with TRBJ2-1; 14 nucleotides match TRBD2. With V trimmed by 7 bases and J by 7 bases, 3 bases remained unmatched. This CDR3 has 13 residues. The V gene's germline CDR1 is SQVTM and CDR2 ANQGSEA. CDR3 sequence (DNA): TGCAGCGGGGGACTAGCGGGAGTTAATGAGCAGTTCTTC. Translation gives CSGGLAGVNEQFF.

The gene calls are TRBV2 and TRBJ2-5; 7 nucleotides agree with TRBD1. The DNA end favors TRBJ2-7, so the J call may be wrong. CDR1 and CDR2 from the germline V gene are SNHLY and FYNNEI. The CDR3 covers 18 residues. DNA for the CDR3: TGTGCCAGCACCTCGGGACAGAATCCTAGTCGCAGCTCCTACGAGCAGTACTTC. Translation gives CASTSGQNPSRSSYEQYF.

This chain uses TRBV7-8 with TRBJ2-3, with a weak D call TRBD2 (7 bases). CDR3 length: 14 residues. Trimming stripped 7 bases from V and 0 bases from J, with 11 bases between. In germline, CDR1 is SGHVS, CDR2 FQNEAQ. The CDR3 sequence is CASTSGTSTDTQYF. The CDR3 region has the DNA TGTGCCAGCACCAGCGGGACAAGCACAGATACGCAGTATTTT.

The chain couples TRBV4-1 to TRBJ2-2, with 10 nucleotides matching TRBD1. The V and J ends lost 1 base and 0 bases, in that order; junction bases with no gene match: 5. The CDR3 length is 18 residues. The germline V gene encodes CDR1 MGHRA and CDR2 YSYEKL. The CDR3 sequence is CASSQGQTGGTNTGELFF. The CDR3 DNA is TGCGCCAGCAGCCAAGGTCAGACAGGGGGCACGAACACCGGGGAGCTGTTTTTT.

This chain connects TRBV27 to TRBJ2-7; 9 nucleotides agree with TRBD1. The CDR3 totals 15 residues. V lost 3 bases, J lost 4 bases, and 7 bases stayed unmatched. Germline values: CDR1 MNHEY, CDR2 SMNVEV (reference sequence). DNA of the CDR3: TGTGCCAGCAGTTTCTCGGGACAGGGCCTTTACGAGCAGTACTTC. This codes for CASSFSGQGLYEQYF.

CDR3 coding DNA: TGCGCCAGCAGTGAGGAGGGGGCTCCCCTCCACTTT. Protein: CASSEEGAPLHF. The chain uses TRBV10-2 and TRBJ1-6; 7 bases agree with TRBD1. The CDR3 is 12 amino acids. Germline V lookup: CDR1 WSHSY, CDR2 SAAADI. The junction had 2 bases not matched to a gene; V was cut back by 2 bases and J by 13 bases.

The chain recombines TRBV5-4 with TRBJ2-3; possible D gene TRBD2, 5 bases. The CDR3 has 13 amino acids. Germline V gene data show CDR1 as SGHNT and CDR2 as YYREEE (reference sequence). Trimming shortened V by 6 bases and J by 3 bases, and 11 bases separated the two germline ends. The chain's CDR3 is CASNPSPTDTQYF. CDR3 nucleotide sequence: TGTGCCAGCAACCCTAGCCCGACAGATACGCAGTATTTT.

This rearrangement joins TRBV7-9 to TRBJ1-1; maybe TRBD1 (5 bases). This CDR3 has 14 amino acids. V dropped 5 bases and J dropped 4 bases, with 14 bases sitting between them. CDR1 and CDR2 from the germline V gene are SEHNR and FQNEAQ (reference sequence). CDR3 region: CASSLLGGFTEAFF. The CDR3 DNA reads TGTGCCAGCAGCCTATTGGGGGGGTTCACTGAAGCTTTCTTT.

The rearrangement links TRBV28 to TRBJ2-7, with D possibly being TRBD2 (5 bases). The V end was cut by 2 bases, the J end by 2 bases, with 10 bases between. Germline V gene lookup returns CDR1 MDHEN and CDR2 SYDVKM. CDR3 length: 14 amino acids. The CDR3 sequence: CASSLRGYAYEQYF. CDR3 sequence (DNA): TGTGCCAGCAGTTTACGGGGATACGCCTACGAGCAGTACTTC.

The count of this clone is one. The chain employs TRBV28 and TRBJ1-3; TRBD1 might be the D (5 bases). Trimming took off 2 bases at V and 2 bases at J, with 10 bases between the two ends. Looked up from germline, CDR1 is MDHEN and CDR2 is SYDVKM. This CDR3 has 15 residues. The CDR3 spells CASSLNLRAGNTIYF. The DNA for the CDR3 is TGTGCCAGCAGTTTAAACCTCAGGGCTGGAAACACCATATATTTT. Combining the CDR3 with reference TRBV28 and TRBJ1-3 gives the whole variable domain DVKVTQSSRYLVKRTGEKVFLECVQDMDHENMFWYRQDPGLGLRLIYFSYDVKMKEKGDIPEGYSVSREKKERFSLILESASTNQTSMYLCASSLNLRAGNTIYFGEGSWLTVV.

This clone was detected only a few times. The chain has TRBV30 and TRBJ2-7; D unresolved. Germline V gene data show CDR1 as GTSNPN and CDR2 as SVGIG (reference sequence). V lost 2 bases, J lost 2 bases, and 7 bases lay in between. The CDR3 is 12 amino acids. CDR3 region: CAWSRATYEQYF. The CDR3 nucleotides read TGTGCCTGGAGTAGAGCAACCTACGAGCAGTACTTC.

The chain recombines TRBV2 with TRBJ1-5; 7 positions match TRBD1. The CDR3 covers 16 residues. Looked up from germline, CDR1 is SNHLY and CDR2 is FYNNEI. V shed 6 bases, J shed 0 bases, and the junction held 8 bases outside the gene matches. The CDR3 spells CASRPSGQVSNQPQHF. CDR3 DNA sequence: TGTGCCAGCAGGCCGTCAGGACAGGTTAGCAATCAGCCCCAGCATTTT.